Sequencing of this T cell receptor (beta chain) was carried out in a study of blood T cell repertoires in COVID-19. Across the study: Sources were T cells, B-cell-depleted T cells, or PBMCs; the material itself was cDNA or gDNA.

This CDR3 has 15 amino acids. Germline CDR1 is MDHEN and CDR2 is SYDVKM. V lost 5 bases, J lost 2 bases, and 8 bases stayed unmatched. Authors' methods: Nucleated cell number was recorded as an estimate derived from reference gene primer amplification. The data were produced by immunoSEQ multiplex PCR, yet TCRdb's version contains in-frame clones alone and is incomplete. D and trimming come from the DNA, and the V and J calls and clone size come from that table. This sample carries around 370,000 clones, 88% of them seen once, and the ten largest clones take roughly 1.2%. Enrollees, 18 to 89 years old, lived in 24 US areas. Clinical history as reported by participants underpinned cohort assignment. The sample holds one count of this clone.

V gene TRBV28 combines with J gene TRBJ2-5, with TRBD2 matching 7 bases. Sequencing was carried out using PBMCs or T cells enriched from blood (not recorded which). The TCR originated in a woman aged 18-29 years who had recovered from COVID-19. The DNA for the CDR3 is TGTGCCAGCAGTGCCCGGGACTACGTTCAAGAGACCCAGTACTTC. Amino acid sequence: CASSARDYVQETQYF.